This TCR beta chain was sequenced in a study of T-cell memory formation after mild COVID-19. General study points: Pre-infection memory harbored some responding clones, suggesting cross-reactive memory joined. CD4+ contracting clones were found mainly in CM and EM, and CD8+ ones in EMRA. Contracting clones from day 15 to 85 had balanced CD4/CD8; later expanders favoured CD4+.

Germline loops: CDR1 SGHRS, CDR2 YFSETQ. This CDR3 comprises 14 residues. V gave up 5 bases and J gave up 11 bases, with 19 bases separating them. Concerning this clonotype itself: Antigen: not known.

TCRdb reprocessed the 5' RACE reads via MiXCR and lists one record per CDR3 protein. The sample lists 450,000 to 650,000 distinct CDR3 sequences; about 20% were seen once. V usage is TRBV5-1 and J usage is TRBJ2-2; weak D call: TRBD1 (6 bases). The TCR comes from an adult woman who had mild COVID-19 (a few samples of this study predate the infection). Cell type and time point are not known. What was sequenced was PBMCs or a T cell subset sorted from them (not recorded which). The CDR3 spells CASRADQGRSELFF. CDR3 nucleotides: TGCGCCAGCAGAGCCGACCAGGGGCGAAGCGAGCTGTTTTTT.